This T cell receptor beta chain was sequenced during a study of T cell responses to AZD1222 COVID-19 vaccine. Generated by immunoSEQ multiplex PCR, the TCRdb table keeps only in-frame clones and is missing some. The table records 170,000 or so clones, around 88% of them present only once. Germline trimming cut 4 bases from V and 1 base from J; bases unmatched to any gene: 2. This CDR3 has 16 residues. Germline V gives CDR1 SNHLY, CDR2 FYNNEI. This clone appeared a single time. The sequences come from peripheral blood, collected 28 days after the second AZD1222 dose. This TCR was recovered from an adult who received the AZD1222 COVID-19 vaccine. The rearrangement uses TRBV2 and TRBJ2-3, with 13 positions matching TRBD2. Here the CDR3 reads CASSGTSGGGTDTQYF. CDR3 coding DNA: TGTGCCAGCAGTGGGACTAGCGGGGGCGGCACAGATACGCAGTATTTT. Full variable domain (remainder filled in from reference TRBV2 and TRBJ2-3): EPEVTQTPSHQVTQMGQEVILRCVPISNHLYFYWYRQILGQKVEFLVSFYNNEISEKSEIFDDQFSVERPDGSNFTLKIRSTKLEDSAMYFCASSGTSGGGTDTQYFGPGTRLTVL.